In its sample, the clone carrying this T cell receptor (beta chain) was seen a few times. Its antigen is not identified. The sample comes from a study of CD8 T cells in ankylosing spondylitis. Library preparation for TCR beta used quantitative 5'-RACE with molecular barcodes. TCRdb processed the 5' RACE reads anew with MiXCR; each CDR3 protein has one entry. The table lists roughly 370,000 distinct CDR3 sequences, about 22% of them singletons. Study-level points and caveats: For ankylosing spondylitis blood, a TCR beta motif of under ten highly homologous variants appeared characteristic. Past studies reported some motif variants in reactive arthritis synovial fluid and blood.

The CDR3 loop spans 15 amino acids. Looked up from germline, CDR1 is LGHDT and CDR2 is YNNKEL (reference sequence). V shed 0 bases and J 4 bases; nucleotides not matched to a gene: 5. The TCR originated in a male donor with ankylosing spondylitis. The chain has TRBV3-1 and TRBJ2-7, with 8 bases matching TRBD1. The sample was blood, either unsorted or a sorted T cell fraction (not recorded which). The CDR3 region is CASSQDFGQGYEQYF. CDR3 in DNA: TGTGCCAGCAGCCAAGATTTCGGACAGGGTTACGAGCAGTACTTC.